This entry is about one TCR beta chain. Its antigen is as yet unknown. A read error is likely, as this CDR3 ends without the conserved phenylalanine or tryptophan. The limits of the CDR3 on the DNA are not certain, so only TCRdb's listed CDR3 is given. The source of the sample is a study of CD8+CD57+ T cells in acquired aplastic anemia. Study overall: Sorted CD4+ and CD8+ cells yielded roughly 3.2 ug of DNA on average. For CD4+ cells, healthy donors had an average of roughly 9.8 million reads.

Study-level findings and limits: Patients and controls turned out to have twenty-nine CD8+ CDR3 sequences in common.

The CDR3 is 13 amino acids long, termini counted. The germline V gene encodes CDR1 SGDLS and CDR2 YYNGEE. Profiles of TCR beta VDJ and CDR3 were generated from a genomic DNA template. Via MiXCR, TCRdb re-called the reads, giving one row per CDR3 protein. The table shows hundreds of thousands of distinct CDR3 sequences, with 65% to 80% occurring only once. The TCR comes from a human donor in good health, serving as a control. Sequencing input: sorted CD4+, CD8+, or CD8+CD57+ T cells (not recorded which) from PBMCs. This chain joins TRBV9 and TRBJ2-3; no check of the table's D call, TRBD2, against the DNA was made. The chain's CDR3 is CASSAVPSTNEKL.